Sequencing of this TCR beta chain was carried out in a study of blood T cell repertoires in COVID-19. Looking at the study overall: Specimens from acute and convalescent COVID-19 originated in the United States, Italy and Spain. The analysed material was cDNA or gDNA that came from T cells, B-cell-depleted T cells, or PBMCs.

The germline V gene has CDR1 GTSNPN and CDR2 SVGIG (reference sequence). J lost 8 bases, V lost 3 bases, and 10 bases had no gene match. The CDR3 has 15 residues. Methods used by the authors: Amplification with reference gene primers provided the estimates of nucleated cell counts. The protocol was immunoSEQ multiplex PCR, while the TCRdb copy is restricted to in-frame clones and leaves out a portion. V and J calls and clone size are as listed in that table; D and trimming were resolved from the DNA. The sample includes roughly 90,000 clones, over 80% seen only once; the top ten take around a sixth. The source material was peripheral blood. The genes are TRBV30 and TRBJ2-1; TRBD1 matches 10 bases. The sequence was collected from a woman aged 80 or older with active or convalescent COVID-19. The CDR3 bases are TGTGCCTGGAGCCCACTACAGGGGACAGGGGATGAGCAGTTCTTC. Its protein product is CAWSPLQGTGDEQFF.